The 27 T cell receptor beta chains below all came from one sample that was sequenced in a study of T cells after yellow fever vaccination. TCRdb ran MiXCR on the 5' RACE reads and lists one entry per CDR3 protein. The sample yields 500,000 to 650,000 distinct CDR3 sequences, 9% to 15% seen once. This specimen was PBMCs, taken on the day of the yellow fever booster vaccination. These TCRs come from a man aged 30-40 years who received the YFV17D yellow fever vaccine.

The J gene is TRBJ1-5, the V gene TRBV10-3; D is uncertain. Trimming took off 3 bases at V and 5 bases at J, with 5 bases between the two ends. The V gene's germline CDR1 is ENHRY and CDR2 SYGVKD. The CDR3 sequence is 12 residues long. Here the CDR3 DNA reads TGTGCCATCAGTGATCCGTATCAGCCCCAGCATTTT. As protein: CAISDPYQPQHF.

A few counts support this clonotype. This chain connects TRBV19 to TRBJ2-1, with D tentatively TRBD1 (5 bases). V was clipped by 3 bases and J by 2 bases, with 11 bases between them. This CDR3 comprises 15 residues. Germline V lookup: CDR1 LNHDA, CDR2 SQIVND (reference sequence). CDR3 sequence reads: CASSIAGLPYNEQFF. In DNA, the CDR3 is TGTGCCAGTAGTATTGCAGGGTTGCCCTACAATGAGCAGTTCTTC.

The V call is TRBV12-5, the J call TRBJ2-7; D unresolved. This CDR3 spans 14 amino acids. Trimming shortened V by 1 base and J by 0 bases, and 7 bases separated the two germline ends. From germline, CDR1 is LGHNT and CDR2 FRNRAP. The CDR3 DNA is TGTGCTAGTGGTTTGGGACTGAGCTCCTACGAGCAGTACTTC. Its translation: CASGLGLSSYEQYF.

The chain recombines TRBV9 with TRBJ2-1; tentative D call: TRBD2 (6 bases). The ends were cut back, 4 bases at V and 2 bases at J, with 16 bases in the middle. CDR1 and CDR2 (germline): SGDLS, YYNGEE. The CDR3 covers 16 residues. The DNA of the CDR3 is TGTGCCAGCAGCCTCGAGGACTATTTAACCTACAATGAGCAGTTCTTC. Its translation is CASSLEDYLTYNEQFF.

The chain recombines TRBV24-1 with TRBJ2-1; D is possibly TRBD1 (5 bases). Germline assignment: CDR1 KGHDR and CDR2 SFDVKD. The CDR3 contains 16 residues. V lost 6 bases to trimming and J lost 0 bases, with 14 bases between them. CDR3 region: CATSLTGAGSYNEQFF. CDR3 in DNA: TGTGCCACCAGTCTAACTGGGGCAGGCTCCTACAATGAGCAGTTCTTC.

This chain connects TRBV7-9 to TRBJ2-5; D tentatively fits TRBD1 or TRBD2 (6 bases each). V was clipped by 8 bases and J by 5 bases, with 21 bases between them. This CDR3 is 15 amino acids long. Germline V gene data show CDR1 as SEHNR and CDR2 as FQNEAQ (reference sequence). CDR3 sequence (DNA): TGTGCCAGCGAACAATGGTGGGGGGCGGAGGAGACCCAGTACTTC. Translating gives CASEQWWGAEETQYF.

This chain connects TRBV6-2 or TRBV6-3 to TRBJ2-6; 12 nucleotides agree with TRBD2. Per the germline V gene, CDR1 is MNHEY and CDR2 is SVGEGT. The CDR3 totals 21 residues. J lost 3 bases, V lost 7 bases, and 19 bases had no gene match. The CDR3, as DNA: TGTGCCAGCAACAACCGCTGGGTCCGACTAGCGGGAGAGAGTGGGGCCAACGTCCTGACTTTC. As protein: CASNNRWVRLAGESGANVLTF.

This clonotype appeared a few times. The V gene is TRBV6-2 or TRBV6-3, the J gene TRBJ1-2; no firm D call. Between the trimmed V and J ends, which lost 7 bases and 8 bases, there was a span of 14 bases. Per the germline V gene, CDR1 is MNHEY and CDR2 is SVGEGT. CDR3 length equals 12 residues. CDR3 amino acids: CASTPSGRGYTF. The CDR3 nucleotides are TGTGCCAGCACCCCCTCAGGACGAGGCTACACCTTC.

This clonotype turned up a few times. The chain uses TRBV10-3 and TRBJ1-5; D unresolved. Trimming shortened V by 4 bases and J by 7 bases, and 8 bases separated the two germline ends. Germline values: CDR1 ENHRY, CDR2 SYGVKD. The CDR3 has 12 amino acids. The CDR3 DNA reads as TGTGCCATCAGTGGAGCCGAACAGCCCCAGCATTTT. Encoded protein: CAISGAEQPQHF.

The rearrangement joins TRBV3-1 to TRBJ2-5; D gene ambiguous. The ends were cut back, 1 base at V and 5 bases at J, with 5 bases in the middle. Germline CDR1 reads LGHDT; CDR2 reads YNNKEL (reference sequence). The CDR3 totals 12 residues. The CDR3 here is CASSQGWETQYF. In DNA form, the CDR3 reads TGTGCCAGCAGCCAAGGGTGGGAGACCCAGTACTTC.

This clonotype was detected only a few times. The chain carries TRBV20-1 and TRBJ2-3, with D tentatively TRBD2 (5 bases). Trimming removed 0 bases at V and 2 bases at J, with 15 bases between. CDR1 is DFQATT, CDR2 SNEGSKA, per germline (reference sequence). The CDR3 is 16 residues long. The CDR3 DNA follows: TGCAGTGCTAGAGATCTTAGAGGGCTTGTCACAGATACGCAGTATTTT. Amino acid sequence: CSARDLRGLVTDTQYF.

The V gene is TRBV5-5, the J gene TRBJ1-5, with 10 bases that match TRBD1. Losses at the gene ends were 4 bases for V and 5 bases for J; bases not matched to a gene: 6. The CDR3 covers 15 residues. Germline values: CDR1 SGHKS, CDR2 YYEKEE (reference sequence). CDR3 amino acids: CASSPPGTGDQPQHF. CDR3 DNA sequence: TGTGCCAGCAGCCCGCCCGGGACAGGGGATCAGCCCCAGCATTTT. Together with reference TRBV5-5 and TRBJ1-5, the CDR3 gives the full variable domain: DAGVTQSPTHLIKTRGQQVTLRCSPISGHKSVSWYQQVLGQGPQFIFQYYEKEERGRGNFPDRFSARQFPNYSSELNVNALLLGDSALYLCASSPPGTGDQPQHFGDGTRLSIL.

The chain carries TRBV9 and TRBJ2-2, with D perhaps matching TRBD1 (6 bases). The germline CDR1 and CDR2 sequences are SGDLS and YYNGEE. The CDR3 contains 16 residues. V was shortened by 1 base and J by 4 bases, with 14 bases between the two germline ends. The CDR3 here is CASSVSRGKFTGELFF. The CDR3 DNA reads TGTGCCAGCAGCGTAAGCAGGGGAAAGTTCACCGGGGAGCTGTTTTTT.

This clonotype was detected only a few times. The chain joins TRBV5-6 to TRBJ2-5; a possible D gene is TRBD2 (7 bases). V was clipped by 4 bases and J by 9 bases, with 19 bases between them. The V gene's germline CDR1 is SGHDT and CDR2 YYEEEE. The CDR3 contains 14 residues. The CDR3 spells CASSADRWEGPQYF. The DNA for the CDR3 is TGTGCCAGCAGCGCGGACAGATGGGAGGGACCCCAGTACTTC.

The genes are TRBV28 and TRBJ1-2; D is possibly TRBD1 (5 bases). The germline V and J ends were trimmed by 6 bases and 4 bases, with 15 bases remaining between them. Germline values: CDR1 MDHEN, CDR2 SYDVKM. CDR3 length: 14 amino acids. This chain's CDR3 is CASRRGGHPYGYTF. The CDR3 DNA follows: TGTGCCAGCAGAAGAGGAGGACATCCCTATGGCTACACCTTC.

This clonotype was detected ten times or more. The chain combines TRBV5-1 with TRBJ2-4, with D possibly TRBD2 on 6 matching bases. The length of the CDR3 is 16 residues. The V end lost 3 bases, the J end lost 7 bases, and 20 bases lay between the germline ends. CDR1 and CDR2 (germline): SGHRS, YFSETQ. CDR3 sequence reads: CASSSGGAAGENIQYF. The CDR3 DNA sequence: TGCGCCAGCAGCTCCGGAGGGGCAGCTGGGGAGAACATTCAGTACTTC.

The rearrangement joins TRBV11-1 to TRBJ2-5, with 7 bases that match TRBD2. This CDR3 is 18 amino acids long. The germline V gene encodes CDR1 SGHAT and CDR2 FQDESV (reference sequence). The V segment lost 8 bases and the J segment 5 bases; nucleotides outside the gene matches: 23. The CDR3 sequence is CASEGQEGLADIWETQYF. The CDR3, as DNA: TGTGCCAGCGAGGGCCAGGAAGGGCTAGCGGATATTTGGGAGACCCAGTACTTC.

The rearrangement joins TRBV3-1 to TRBJ1-5, with D maybe TRBD1 (6 bases). The CDR3 consists of 15 residues. Trimming shortened V by 1 base and J by 6 bases, and 13 bases separated the two germline ends. CDR1 and CDR2 from the germline V gene are LGHDT and YNNKEL (reference sequence). The CDR3 spells CASSQGRGAGQPQHF. CDR3 DNA: TGTGCCAGCAGCCAAGGCCGGGGGGCGGGTCAGCCCCAGCATTTT.

This clonotype was picked up many times. V usage is TRBV5-1 and J usage is TRBJ1-2, with 7 bases that match TRBD1. There are 14 residues in the CDR3. V lost 5 bases, J lost 2 bases, and 6 bases stayed unmatched. Germline V gene lookup returns CDR1 SGHRS and CDR2 YFSETQ. The CDR3 coding sequence is TGCGCCAGCAGACCTCAGACAGGGAACTATGGCTACACCTTC. The encoded protein is CASRPQTGNYGYTF.

V is TRBV5-1 and J is TRBJ2-4; D not resolved. Trimming pared 0 bases from V and 8 bases from J, leaving 15 bases between. The germline V gene has CDR1 SGHRS and CDR2 YFSETQ. The CDR3 has 15 residues. This CDR3 is CASSLGKGYSDIQYF. The CDR3 nucleotides are TGCGCCAGCAGCTTGGGAAAGGGTTATTCCGACATTCAGTACTTC.

In this sample, this clonotype turned up many times. V is TRBV5-1 and J is TRBJ2-1; 11 bases agree with TRBD2. V trimming: 3 bases; J trimming: 9 bases; junction bases outside the gene matches: 5. Germline CDR1 is SGHRS and CDR2 is YFSETQ. This CDR3 is 14 amino acids long. DNA of the CDR3: TGCGCCAGCAGCTCCGGGACTAGCGGTAGTGAGCAGTTCTTC. Encoded protein: CASSSGTSGSEQFF.

This clonotype was recorded at least ten times. The V and J genes are TRBV12-5 and TRBJ2-3; 11 nucleotides align to TRBD2. With 6 bases clipped from V and 5 bases from J, the junction kept 1 base outside the gene matches. Germline V gene data show CDR1 as LGHNT and CDR2 as FRNRAP. This CDR3 region has 13 residues. The CDR3 DNA sequence: TGTGCTAGTGGGCTAGCGGGAGGAGATACGCAGTATTTT. This translates into CASGLAGGDTQYF.

This clonotype was found a few times. The chain is built from TRBV5-6 and TRBJ2-2; TRBD2 matches 15 bases. Per the germline V gene, CDR1 is SGHDT and CDR2 is YYEEEE. Trimming cost V 4 bases and J 6 bases; bases outside gene matches: 13. This CDR3 is 19 amino acids long. Here the CDR3 reads CASSPLGLAGGVGAGELFF. The CDR3 DNA follows: TGTGCCAGCAGCCCCCTCGGACTAGCGGGAGGGGTGGGCGCCGGGGAGCTGTTTTTT.

This chain connects TRBV20-1 to TRBJ2-1; the match to TRBD2 covers 12 bases. V shed 1 base, J shed 0 bases, and the junction held 7 bases outside the gene matches. The CDR3 runs 18 residues. CDR1 is DFQATT, CDR2 SNEGSKA, per germline (reference sequence). The CDR3, as DNA: TGCAGTGCTAGAGGGCTAGCGGGAGGGCTCGGCTCCTACAATGAGCAGTTCTTC. It codes for CSARGLAGGLGSYNEQFF.

The CDR3 loop reads CASSFLAGGREFF. In nucleotides, the CDR3 is TGTGCCAGCAGTTTTTTAGCGGGAGGGCGGGAGTTCTTC. The chain combines TRBV27 with TRBJ2-1; 11 nucleotides align to TRBD2. The trim removed 3 bases at V and 14 bases at J, leaving 6 bases unmatched. The V gene's germline CDR1 is MNHEY and CDR2 SMNVEV (reference sequence). There are 13 residues in the CDR3.

This clonotype appeared many times. This chain links TRBV20-1 with TRBJ1-3; D ambiguous. The CDR3 has 14 residues. Trimming removed 3 bases at V and 1 base at J, with 10 bases between. The germline gives CDR1 DFQATT, CDR2 SNEGSKA (reference sequence). This chain's CDR3 is CSASRGDSGNTIYF. The CDR3 region has the DNA TGCAGTGCTAGCCGCGGAGATTCTGGAAACACCATATATTTT.

The rearrangement joins TRBV4-3 to TRBJ2-1; tentatively, D is TRBD1 or TRBD2 (5 bases each). The CDR3 is 15 amino acids. Germline V gene lookup returns CDR1 LGHNA and CDR2 YSLEER. With 4 bases removed from V and 4 bases from J, the gap between germline ends came to 14 bases. In DNA, the CDR3 is TGCGCCAGCAGCCTCGGGGCGGATATATACAATGAGCAGTTCTTC. It specifies CASSLGADIYNEQFF.